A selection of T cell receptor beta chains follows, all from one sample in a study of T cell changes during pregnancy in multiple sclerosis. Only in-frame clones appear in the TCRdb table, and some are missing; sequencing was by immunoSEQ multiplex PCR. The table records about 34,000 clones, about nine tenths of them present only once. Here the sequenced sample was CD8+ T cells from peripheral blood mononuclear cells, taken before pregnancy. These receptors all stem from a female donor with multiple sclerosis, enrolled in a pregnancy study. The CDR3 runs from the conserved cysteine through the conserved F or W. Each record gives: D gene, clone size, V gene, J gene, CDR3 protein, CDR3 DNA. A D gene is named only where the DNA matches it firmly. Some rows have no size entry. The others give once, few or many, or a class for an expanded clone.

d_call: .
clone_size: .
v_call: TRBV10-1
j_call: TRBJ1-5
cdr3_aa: CASSNGQHSNQPQHF
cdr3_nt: TGCGCCAGCAGCAATGGACAGCATAGCAATCAGCCCCAGCATTTT

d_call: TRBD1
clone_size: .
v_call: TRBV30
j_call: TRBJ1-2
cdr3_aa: CAWSAGTGLNYGYTF
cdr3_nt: TGTGCCTGGAGTGCCGGGACAGGTCTTAACTATGGCTACACCTTC

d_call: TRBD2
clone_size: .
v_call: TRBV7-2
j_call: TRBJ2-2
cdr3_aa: CASSQLAGGNTGELFF
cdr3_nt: TGTGCCAGCAGCCAACTAGCGGGGGGGAACACCGGGGAGCTGTTTTTT

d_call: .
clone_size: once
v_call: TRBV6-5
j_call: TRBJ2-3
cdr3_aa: CASSYSPTRNTDTQYF
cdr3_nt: TGTGCCAGCAGTTACTCCCCGACCAGGAACACAGATACGCAGTATTTT

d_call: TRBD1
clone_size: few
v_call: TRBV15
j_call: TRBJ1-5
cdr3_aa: CATSRETGSNQPQHF
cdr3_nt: TGTGCCACCAGCAGAGAGACAGGGTCCAATCAGCCCCAGCATTTT

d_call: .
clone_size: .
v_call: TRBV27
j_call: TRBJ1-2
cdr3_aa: CASSFGHGIYGYTF
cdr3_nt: TGTGCCAGCAGTTTCGGCCACGGGATCTATGGCTACACCTTC

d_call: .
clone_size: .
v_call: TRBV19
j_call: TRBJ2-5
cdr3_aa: CASSGGETQYF
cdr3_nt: TGTGCCAGTAGCGGGGGTGAGACCCAGTACTTC

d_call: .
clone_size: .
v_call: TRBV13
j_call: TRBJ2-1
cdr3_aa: CASENSNEQFF
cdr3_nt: TGTGCCAGCGAGAATTCCAATGAGCAGTTCTTC

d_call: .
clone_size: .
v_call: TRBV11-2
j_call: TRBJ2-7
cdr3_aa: CASSLDPGGGGEQYF
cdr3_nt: TGTGCCAGCAGCTTAGATCCAGGGGGAGGTGGCGAGCAGTACTTC

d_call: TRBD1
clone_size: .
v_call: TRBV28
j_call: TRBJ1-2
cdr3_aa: CASSHGQGPYGYTF
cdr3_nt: TGTGCCAGCAGTCACGGACAGGGGCCGTATGGCTACACCTTC

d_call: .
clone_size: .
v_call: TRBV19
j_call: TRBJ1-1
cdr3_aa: CASTDGGRLWAEAFF
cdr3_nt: TGTGCCAGTACCGATGGAGGGCGGCTTTGGGCTGAAGCTTTCTTT

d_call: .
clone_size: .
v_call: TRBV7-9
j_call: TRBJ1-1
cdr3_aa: CASSPPPGEAFF
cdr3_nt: TGTGCCAGCAGCCCCCCGCCGGGTGAAGCTTTCTTT

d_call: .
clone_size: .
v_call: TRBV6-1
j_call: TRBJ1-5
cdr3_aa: CASSELAGVGNQPQHF
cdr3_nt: TGTGCCAGCAGTGAATTGGCAGGGGTTGGAAATCAGCCCCAGCATTTT

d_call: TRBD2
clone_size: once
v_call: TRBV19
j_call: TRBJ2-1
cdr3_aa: CASMGFSGGASYNEQFF
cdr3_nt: TGTGCCAGTATGGGCTTTAGCGGGGGGGCTTCCTACAATGAGCAGTTCTTC

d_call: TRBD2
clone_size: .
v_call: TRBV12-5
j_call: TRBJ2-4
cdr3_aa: CASGPGGGGVKNIQYF
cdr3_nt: TGTGCTAGTGGTCCTGGCGGGGGAGGTGTCAAAAACATTCAGTACTTC

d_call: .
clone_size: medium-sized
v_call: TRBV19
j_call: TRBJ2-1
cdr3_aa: CASSIGVGNEQFF
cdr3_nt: TGTGCCAGCAGTATCGGGGTAGGGAATGAGCAGTTCTTC

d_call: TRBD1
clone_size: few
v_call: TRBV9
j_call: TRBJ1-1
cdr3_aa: CASSVTGAGTEAFF
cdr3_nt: TGTGCCAGCAGCGTGACAGGGGCGGGGACTGAAGCTTTCTTT

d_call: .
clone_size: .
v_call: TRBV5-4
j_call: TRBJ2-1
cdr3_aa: CASSGVANEQFF
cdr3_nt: TGTGCCAGCTCCGGGGTGGCCAATGAGCAGTTCTTC

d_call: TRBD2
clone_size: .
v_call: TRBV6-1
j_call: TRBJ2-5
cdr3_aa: CASSVLQAGAAGGPMETQYF
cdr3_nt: TGTGCCAGCAGTGTCCTTCAGGCGGGAGCAGCGGGAGGGCCCATGGAGACCCAGTACTTC

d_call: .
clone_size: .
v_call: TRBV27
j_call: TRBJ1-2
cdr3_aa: CASSLYYGRLWRNTF
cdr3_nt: TGTGCCAGCAGTTTGTACTATGGGCGGCTATGGAGGAACACCTTC

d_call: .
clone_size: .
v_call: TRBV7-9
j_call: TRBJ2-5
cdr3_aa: CASSSQETQYF
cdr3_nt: TGTGCCAGCAGCTCACAAGAGACCCAGTACTTC

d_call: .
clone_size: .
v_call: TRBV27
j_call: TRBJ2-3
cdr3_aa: CASSAGTDPTTDTQYF
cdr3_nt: TGTGCCAGCAGTGCGGGGACAGATCCTACCACAGATACGCAGTATTTT